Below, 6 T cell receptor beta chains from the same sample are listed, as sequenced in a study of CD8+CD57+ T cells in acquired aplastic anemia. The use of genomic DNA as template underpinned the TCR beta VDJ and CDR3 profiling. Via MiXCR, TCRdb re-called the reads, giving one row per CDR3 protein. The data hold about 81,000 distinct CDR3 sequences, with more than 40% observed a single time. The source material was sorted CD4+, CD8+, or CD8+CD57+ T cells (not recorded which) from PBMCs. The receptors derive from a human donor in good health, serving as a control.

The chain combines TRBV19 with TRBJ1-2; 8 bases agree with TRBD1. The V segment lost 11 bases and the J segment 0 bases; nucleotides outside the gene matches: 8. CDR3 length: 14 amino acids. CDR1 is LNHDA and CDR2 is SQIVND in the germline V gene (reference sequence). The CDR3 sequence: CAGAPGGSNYGYTF. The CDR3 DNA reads TGTGCCGGCGCCCCAGGGGGCTCTAACTATGGCTACACCTTC.

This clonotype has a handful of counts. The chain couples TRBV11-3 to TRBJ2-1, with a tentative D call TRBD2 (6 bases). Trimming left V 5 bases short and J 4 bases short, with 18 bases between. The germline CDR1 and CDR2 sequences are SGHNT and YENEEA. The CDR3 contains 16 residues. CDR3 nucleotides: TGTGCCAGCAGCCCGTCCCCTAGCGAGGGATACAATGAGCAGTTCTTC. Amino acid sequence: CASSPSPSEGYNEQFF.

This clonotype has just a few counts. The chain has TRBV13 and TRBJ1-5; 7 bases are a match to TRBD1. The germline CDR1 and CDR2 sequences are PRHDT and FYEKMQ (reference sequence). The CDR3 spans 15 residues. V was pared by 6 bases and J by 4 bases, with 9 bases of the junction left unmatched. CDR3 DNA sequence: TGTGCCAGCAGTCTACAGGGACAGCCGAATCAGCCCCAGCATTTT. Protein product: CASSLQGQPNQPQHF.

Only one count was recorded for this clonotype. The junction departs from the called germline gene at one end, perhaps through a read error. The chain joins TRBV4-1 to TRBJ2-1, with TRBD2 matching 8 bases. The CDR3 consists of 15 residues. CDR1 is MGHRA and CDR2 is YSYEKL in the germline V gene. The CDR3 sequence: CASSQSGSANNEQLF. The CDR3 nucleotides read TGCGCCAGCAGCCAGAGCGGGAGCGCCAACAATGAGCAGCTCTTC.

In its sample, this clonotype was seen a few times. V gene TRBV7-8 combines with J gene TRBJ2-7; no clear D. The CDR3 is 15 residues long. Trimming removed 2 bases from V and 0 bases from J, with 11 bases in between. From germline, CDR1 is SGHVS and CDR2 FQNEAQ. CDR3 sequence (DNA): TGTGCCAGCAGCTTACGGTCAGTGGGCTCCTACGAGCAGTACTTC. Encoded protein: CASSLRSVGSYEQYF.

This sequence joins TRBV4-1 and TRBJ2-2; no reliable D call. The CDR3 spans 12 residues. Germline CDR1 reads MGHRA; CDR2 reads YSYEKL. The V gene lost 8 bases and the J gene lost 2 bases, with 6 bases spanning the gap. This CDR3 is CASRANTGELFF. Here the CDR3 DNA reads TGCGCCAGCCGGGCCAACACCGGGGAGCTGTTTTTT.